This entry lists 16 T cell receptor beta chains sequenced from one sample in a study of OX40 agonist ivuxolimab in advanced cancers. Repertoires were generated with immunoSEQ multiplex PCR, while TCRdb's copy carries only in-frame clones and drops some. The sample yields fewer than 15,000 clones, 87% seen once. The specimen comprised CD4+ or CD8+ T cells sorted from blood, sampled in a trial of the OX40 agonist ivuxolimab. The receptors originated from an adult with an advanced solid tumor such as melanoma, head and neck, liver or kidney cancer.

This chain links TRBV7-9 with TRBJ2-5; 13 bases fit TRBD2. The trim removed 5 bases at V and 2 bases at J, leaving 5 bases unmatched. Germline CDR1 and CDR2: SEHNR and FQNEAQ (reference sequence). The CDR3 is 16 residues long. For the CDR3, the DNA is TGTGCCAGCAGCCCAGGGACTAGCGGGGAACAAGAGACCCAGTACTTC. Its protein product is CASSPGTSGEQETQYF.

This chain links TRBV27 with TRBJ1-5; D unresolved. This CDR3 has 13 amino acids. V lost 2 bases and J lost 4, with 6 bases in between. From germline, CDR1 is MNHEY and CDR2 SMNVEV (reference sequence). CDR3 sequence reads: CASSLGSNQPQHF. DNA for the CDR3: TGTGCCAGCAGTTTAGGGTCAAATCAGCCCCAGCATTTT.

The gene calls are TRBV11-2 and TRBJ2-1; possibly TRBD1 or TRBD2 for D (7 bases each). Germline V gene sequence: CDR1 SGHAT, CDR2 FQNNGV. The length of the CDR3 is 13 residues. Trimming cost V 3 bases and J 9 bases, with 12 bases left between them. Here the CDR3 reads CASSLAGGGEQFF. The CDR3 DNA follows: TGTGCCAGCAGCTTGGCAGGGGGGGGTGAGCAGTTCTTC.

This clone was observed a single time. The chain joins TRBV7-9 to TRBJ2-7, with D perhaps TRBD1 or TRBD2 (5 bases each). V dropped 0 bases and J dropped 0 bases, with 12 bases sitting between them. The CDR3 sequence is 16 residues long. The germline V gene encodes CDR1 SEHNR and CDR2 FQNEAQ (reference sequence). CDR3 nucleotide sequence: TGTGCCAGCAGCTTAGCGACGAGGGGCAGCTCCTACGAGCAGTACTTC. Its translation: CASSLATRGSSYEQYF. Full variable domain (remainder filled in from reference TRBV7-9 and TRBJ2-7): DTGVSQNPRHKITKRGQNVTFRCDPISEHNRLYWYRQTLGQGPEFLTYFQNEAQLEKSRLLSDRFSAERPKGSFSTLEIQRTEQGDSAMYLCASSLATRGSSYEQYFGPGTRLTVT.

The rearrangement uses TRBV7-9 and TRBJ2-1; TRBD2 matches at 9 bases. Trimming cost V 5 bases and J 9 bases; bases outside gene matches: 14. CDR3 length equals 16 residues. Germline V gene data show CDR1 as SEHNR and CDR2 as FQNEAQ (reference sequence). The CDR3 sequence is CASSPKRAGGPTEQFF. The DNA of the CDR3 is TGTGCCAGCAGCCCAAAGAGGGCGGGAGGGCCGACTGAGCAGTTCTTC.

As regards this clone: The junction does not match germline at one end; this may be a read error. This chain uses TRBV10-3 with TRBJ2-7, with 12 bases matching TRBD2. The length of the CDR3 is 16 residues. CDR1 is ENHRY and CDR2 is SYGVKD in the germline V gene. In DNA, the CDR3 is TGTGCCAGCAGTGAGACCGGGACTAGCGGGTCCTACGAGCAGTACTTC. Residues: CASSETGTSGSYEQYF.

The chain recombines TRBV2 with TRBJ2-7, with unresolved D. CDR1 and CDR2 (germline): SNHLY, FYNNEI. The CDR3 runs to 15 residues. V lost 4 bases, J lost 6 bases, and 19 bases lay in between. The chain's CDR3 is CASSVNSIPSFEQYF. The CDR3 DNA reads TGTGCCAGCAGTGTTAACAGCATCCCCTCTTTCGAGCAGTACTTC.

This chain links TRBV19 with TRBJ2-7; 9 bases agree with TRBD1. Germline V lookup: CDR1 LNHDA, CDR2 SQIVND (reference sequence). This CDR3 is built from 15 residues. V lost 5 bases, J lost 4 bases, and 9 bases stayed unmatched. The CDR3 region is CASSPGTGQGYEQYF. DNA for the CDR3: TGTGCCAGTAGTCCAGGGACAGGGCAAGGTTACGAGCAGTACTTC.

The chain is built from TRBV7-9 and TRBJ1-1, with D hard to call. From germline, CDR1 is SEHNR and CDR2 FQNEAQ (reference sequence). Trimming left V 3 bases short and J 2 bases short, with 4 bases between. CDR3 length: 12 amino acids. CDR3 protein: CASSFGNTEAFF. The CDR3 region has the DNA TGTGCCAGCAGCTTCGGAAACACTGAAGCTTTCTTT.

J is TRBJ2-1 and V is TRBV6-6; the D gene is possibly TRBD2 (5 bases). The CDR3 has 12 residues. Germline CDR1 and CDR2: MNHNY and SVGAGI (reference sequence). Between the trimmed V and J ends, which lost 8 bases and 3 bases, there was a span of 8 bases. The CDR3 region has the DNA TGTGCCAGCCAACGGGACTACAATGAGCAGTTCTTC. Translation: CASQRDYNEQFF.

By share, this clone ranks as medium-sized (0.01 to 0.1%). V gene TRBV19 combines with J gene TRBJ2-1; 11 bases are shared with TRBD2. V dropped 4 bases and J dropped 6; count of bases not matched to a gene: 2. Germline V gene sequence: CDR1 LNHDA, CDR2 SQIVND (reference sequence). The CDR3 spans 14 residues. CDR3 sequence reads: CASSTGLAVNEQFF. CDR3 DNA sequence: TGTGCCAGTAGTACGGGACTAGCGGTCAATGAGCAGTTCTTC.

The chain is built from TRBV9 and TRBJ2-3; 10 bases fit TRBD2. V lost 4 bases and J lost 4; bases outside the gene matches: 12. The CDR3 has 17 amino acids. Germline loops: CDR1 SGDLS, CDR2 YYNGEE. The CDR3 DNA reads as TGTGCCAGCAGCCCCCATTCGTATAGCGGGAGGTCAGATACGCAGTATTTT. Its translation is CASSPHSYSGRSDTQYF. Drawing the rest from reference TRBV9 and TRBJ2-3, the complete variable domain is DSGVTQTPKHLITATGQRVTLRCSPRSGDLSVYWYQQSLDQGLQFLIQYYNGEERAKGNILERFSAQQFPDLHSELNLSSLELGDSALYFCASSPHSYSGRSDTQYFGPGTRLTVL.

This chain joins TRBV27 and TRBJ2-2; possibly TRBD1 or TRBD2 for D (5 bases each). V was shortened by 3 bases and J by 6 bases, with 8 bases between the two germline ends. Germline values: CDR1 MNHEY, CDR2 SMNVEV (reference sequence). CDR3 length: 13 residues. The CDR3 sequence: CASSFRGSGELFF. The CDR3 DNA sequence: TGTGCCAGCAGTTTCCGGGGCTCCGGGGAGCTGTTTTTT.

The chain combines TRBV11-3 with TRBJ2-5; D is unresolved. V lost 1 base and J 2 bases, leaving 11 bases between the germline ends. The length of the CDR3 is 15 residues. The germline CDR1 and CDR2 sequences are SGHNT and YENEEA. The CDR3 region is CASSLGETLQETQYF. As DNA, the CDR3 is TGTGCCAGCAGCTTAGGAGAGACCCTACAAGAGACCCAGTACTTC.

The chain joins TRBV19 to TRBJ1-5, with 9 bases that match TRBD1. V shed 3 bases and J 2 bases; nucleotides not matched to a gene: 2. The germline gives CDR1 LNHDA, CDR2 SQIVND (reference sequence). The CDR3 length is 15 residues. CDR3: CASSITGGGNQPQHF. The CDR3 DNA sequence: TGTGCCAGTAGTATCACAGGGGGCGGCAATCAGCCCCAGCATTTT.

The gene calls are TRBV5-8 and TRBJ2-7, with 7 positions matching TRBD1. Unmatched junction bases numbered 5, after V lost 4 bases and J lost 1 base. The CDR3 has 14 amino acids. The germline gives CDR1 SGHTS, CDR2 YDEGEE. In nucleotides, the CDR3 is TGTGCCAGCAGCAATCCGGGACAGTCCTACGAGCAGTACTTC. Translated: CASSNPGQSYEQYF.